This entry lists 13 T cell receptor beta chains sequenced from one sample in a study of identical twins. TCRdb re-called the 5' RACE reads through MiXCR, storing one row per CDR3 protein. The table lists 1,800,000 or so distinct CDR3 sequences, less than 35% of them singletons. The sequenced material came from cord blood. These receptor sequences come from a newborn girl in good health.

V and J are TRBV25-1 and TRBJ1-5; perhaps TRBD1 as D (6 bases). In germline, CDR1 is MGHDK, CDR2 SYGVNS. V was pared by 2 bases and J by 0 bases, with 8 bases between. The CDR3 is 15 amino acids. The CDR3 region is CASSERGDSNQPQHF. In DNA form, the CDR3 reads TGTGCCAGCAGTGAAAGGGGGGATAGCAATCAGCCCCAGCATTTT.

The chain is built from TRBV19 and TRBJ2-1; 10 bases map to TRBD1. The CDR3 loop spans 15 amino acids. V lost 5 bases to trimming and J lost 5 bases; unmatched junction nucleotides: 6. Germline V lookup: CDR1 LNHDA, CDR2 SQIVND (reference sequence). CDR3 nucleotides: TGTGCCAGTAGTTCCGGGACAGGGGAGAACAATGAGCAGTTCTTC. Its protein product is CASSSGTGENNEQFF.

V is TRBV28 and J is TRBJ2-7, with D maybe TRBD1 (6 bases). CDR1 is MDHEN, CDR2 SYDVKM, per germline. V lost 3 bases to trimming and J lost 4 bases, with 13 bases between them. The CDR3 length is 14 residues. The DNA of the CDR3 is TGTGCCAGCAGTTTTTCAGGGGTTAAATACGAGCAGTACTTC. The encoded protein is CASSFSGVKYEQYF.

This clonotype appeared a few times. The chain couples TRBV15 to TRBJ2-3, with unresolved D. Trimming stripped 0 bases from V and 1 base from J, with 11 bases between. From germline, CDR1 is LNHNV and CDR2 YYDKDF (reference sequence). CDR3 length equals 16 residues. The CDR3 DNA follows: TGTGCCACCAGCAGAGATCCGGGCCTGCGCACAGATACGCAGTATTTT. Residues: CATSRDPGLRTDTQYF. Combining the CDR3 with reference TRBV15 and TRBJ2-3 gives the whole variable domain DAMVIQNPRYQVTQFGKPVTLSCSQTLNHNVMYWYQQKSSQAPKLLFHYYDKDFNNEADTPDNFQSRRPNTSFCFLDIRSPGLGDTAMYLCATSRDPGLRTDTQYFGPGTRLTVL.

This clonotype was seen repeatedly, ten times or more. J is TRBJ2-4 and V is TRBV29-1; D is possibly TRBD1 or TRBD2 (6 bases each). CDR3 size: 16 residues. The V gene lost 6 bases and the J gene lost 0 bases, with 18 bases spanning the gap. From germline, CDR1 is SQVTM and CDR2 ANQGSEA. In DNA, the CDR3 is TGCAGCGTCAAAGTCTTCAGGGGACTAGCCAAAAACATTCAGTACTTC. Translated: CSVKVFRGLAKNIQYF.

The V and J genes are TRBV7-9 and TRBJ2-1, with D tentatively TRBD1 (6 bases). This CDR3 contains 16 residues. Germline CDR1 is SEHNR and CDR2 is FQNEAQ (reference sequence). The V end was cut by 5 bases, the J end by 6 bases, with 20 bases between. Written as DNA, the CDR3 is TGTGCCAGCAGCCTAGGAAGTTTAGGACAGTTCAATGAGCAGTTCTTC. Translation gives CASSLGSLGQFNEQFF.

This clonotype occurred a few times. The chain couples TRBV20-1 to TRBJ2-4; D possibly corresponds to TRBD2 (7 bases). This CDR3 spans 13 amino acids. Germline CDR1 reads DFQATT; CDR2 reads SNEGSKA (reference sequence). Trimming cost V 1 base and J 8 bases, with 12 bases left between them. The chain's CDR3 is CSARVAGAYIQYF. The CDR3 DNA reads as TGCAGTGCTAGAGTGGCGGGGGCGTACATTCAGTACTTC.

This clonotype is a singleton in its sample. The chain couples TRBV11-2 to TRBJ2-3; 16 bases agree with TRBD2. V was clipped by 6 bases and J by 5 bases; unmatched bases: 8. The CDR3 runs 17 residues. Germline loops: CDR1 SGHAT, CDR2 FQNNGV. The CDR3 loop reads CASRPGTSGRAGDTQYF. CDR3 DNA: TGTGCCAGCAGACCCGGGACTAGCGGGAGGGCCGGAGATACGCAGTATTTT.

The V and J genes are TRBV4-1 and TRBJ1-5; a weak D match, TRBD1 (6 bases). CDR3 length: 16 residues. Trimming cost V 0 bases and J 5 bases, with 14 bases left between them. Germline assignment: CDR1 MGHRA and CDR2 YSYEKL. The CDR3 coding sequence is TGCGCCAGCAGCCAAGACGAGTGGGGGGCATATCAGCCCCAGCATTTT. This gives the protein CASSQDEWGAYQPQHF.

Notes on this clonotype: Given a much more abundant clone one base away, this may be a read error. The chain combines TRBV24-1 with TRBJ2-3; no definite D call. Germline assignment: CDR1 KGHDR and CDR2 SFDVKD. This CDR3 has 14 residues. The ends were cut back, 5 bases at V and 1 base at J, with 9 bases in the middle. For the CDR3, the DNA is TGTGCCACCAGTGGCACCAAACGCACAGATACGCAGTATTTT. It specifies CATSGTKRTDTQYF.

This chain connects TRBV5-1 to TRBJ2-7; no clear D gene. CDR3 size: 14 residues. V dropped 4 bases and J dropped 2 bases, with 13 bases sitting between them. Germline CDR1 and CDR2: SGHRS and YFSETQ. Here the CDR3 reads CASSRSTLTYEQYF. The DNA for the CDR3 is TGCGCCAGCAGCCGTTCGACGCTAACCTACGAGCAGTACTTC.

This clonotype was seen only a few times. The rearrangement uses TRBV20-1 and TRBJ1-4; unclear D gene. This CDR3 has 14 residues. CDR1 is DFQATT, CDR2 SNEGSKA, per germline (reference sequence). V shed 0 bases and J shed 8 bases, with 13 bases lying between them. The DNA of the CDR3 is TGCAGTGCTAGAGATGGGTACGGCAGGGAAAAACTGTTTTTT. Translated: CSARDGYGREKLFF.

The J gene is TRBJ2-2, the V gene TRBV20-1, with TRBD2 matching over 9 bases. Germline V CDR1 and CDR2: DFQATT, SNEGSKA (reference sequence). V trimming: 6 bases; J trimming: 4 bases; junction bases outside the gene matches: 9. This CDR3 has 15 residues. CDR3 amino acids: CSAPGTSRGTGELFF. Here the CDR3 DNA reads TGCAGTGCCCCTGGGACTAGCCGTGGCACCGGGGAGCTGTTTTTT.